The sequence of this T cell receptor (beta chain) was determined in a study of T cells in Graves' hyperthyroidism and ophthalmopathy. Study-wide findings and caveats: Among thyroid clonotypes expanded above 0.001, most also appeared in blood. A median about 6.5 months before onset, the model predicted ophthalmopathy.

Using RNA transcripts as the source, TCR beta CDR3 regions were amplified. HTBI primers were the set used in a first-round RT-PCR of the TCR CDR3. TCRdb recomputed calls from the multiplex PCR reads with MiXCR, one row per CDR3 protein. This table holds about 360,000 distinct CDR3 sequences, roughly 14% found once. The germline V gene encodes CDR1 SGHAT and CDR2 FQDESV (reference sequence). The CDR3 extends over 17 amino acids. On this clonotype: What it binds is not known. Just one base apart from a much larger clone, this may be a read error.

Pregnant or lactating patients were excluded, as were those with uncontrolled infection or other autoimmune disease. Initially, at the first diagnosis of hyperthyroidism and before any ophthalmopathy symptoms, blood was sampled. The chain employs TRBV11-1 and TRBJ2-7; 9 bases match TRBD2. This sequence was found in a woman younger than 35 with Graves' hyperthyroidism that later progressed to Graves' ophthalmopathy. The specimen sequenced was blood. CDR3: CASSPYPAGGRSYEQHF. CDR3 DNA: TGTGCCAGCAGCCCCTACCCAGCGGGAGGACGCTCCTACGAGCAGCACTTC.